The rows below give T cell receptor beta chains drawn from one sample of a study of monozygotic twins with inflammatory bowel disease. TCRdb re-called the 5' RACE reads; one entry per CDR3 protein, DNA not given. Here the sample table reports around 380,000 distinct CDR3 sequences. The source material was blood. The receptors come from a human donor with ulcerative colitis or Crohn's disease, or a healthy co-twin of an affected twin (not recorded which). CDR3s include the opening cysteine and the closing phenylalanine or tryptophan. Fields, in order: J gene, V gene, CDR3 protein.

j_call: TRBJ2-7
v_call: TRBV20-1
cdr3_aa: CSARVRRDLSYEQYF

j_call: TRBJ1-1
v_call: TRBV7-2
cdr3_aa: CASSFGRGWGNTEAFF

j_call: TRBJ2-2
v_call: TRBV9
cdr3_aa: CASSGGLATGELFF

j_call: TRBJ2-1
v_call: TRBV6-5
cdr3_aa: CASIAGYEQFF

j_call: TRBJ2-1
v_call: TRBV5-1
cdr3_aa: CASSSTSYLGEQFF

j_call: TRBJ2-7
v_call: TRBV5-1
cdr3_aa: CASSPSGRRYEQYF

j_call: TRBJ2-5
v_call: TRBV6-5
cdr3_aa: CASSYRAGGEGETQYF

j_call: TRBJ1-2
v_call: TRBV5-5
cdr3_aa: CASSFSGEGYGYTF

j_call: TRBJ2-5
v_call: TRBV5-3
cdr3_aa: CARSYLDSQETQYF

j_call: TRBJ2-1
v_call: TRBV12-3/TRBV12-4
cdr3_aa: CASSSIGENEQFF

j_call: TRBJ2-7
v_call: TRBV10-3
cdr3_aa: CAISEGSYEQYF

j_call: TRBJ1-2
v_call: TRBV6-5
cdr3_aa: CASSYGGVTGAPYGYTF

j_call: TRBJ2-2
v_call: TRBV7-3
cdr3_aa: CASSPRRSGGELFF

j_call: TRBJ2-7
v_call: TRBV5-1
cdr3_aa: CATSPTGQGYYEQYF

j_call: TRBJ2-1
v_call: TRBV2
cdr3_aa: CASSPTSSYNEQFF

j_call: TRBJ1-5
v_call: TRBV25-1
cdr3_aa: CASSASGNQPQHF

j_call: TRBJ2-3
v_call: TRBV7-3
cdr3_aa: CASSPIGVPDTQYF

j_call: TRBJ2-1
v_call: TRBV20-1
cdr3_aa: CSAYSSYNEQFF

j_call: TRBJ1-1
v_call: TRBV7-9
cdr3_aa: CASSWTGENTEAFF

j_call: TRBJ2-1
v_call: TRBV5-1
cdr3_aa: CASSFRLAGANNEQFF

j_call: TRBJ2-1
v_call: TRBV7-3
cdr3_aa: CASSLDRENEQFF

j_call: TRBJ2-3
v_call: TRBV7-9
cdr3_aa: CASSPIAGRADTQYF

j_call: TRBJ2-3
v_call: TRBV20-1
cdr3_aa: CSASPSGGPTDTQYF

j_call: TRBJ1-1
v_call: TRBV9
cdr3_aa: CASSVGGGLNTEAFF

j_call: TRBJ2-2
v_call: TRBV5-1
cdr3_aa: CASTLTSARNTGELFF

j_call: TRBJ2-4
v_call: TRBV7-2
cdr3_aa: CASRPVGSGSVNIQYF

j_call: TRBJ2-5
v_call: TRBV12-3/TRBV12-4
cdr3_aa: CASSTRTSGRAFQETQYF

j_call: TRBJ2-2
v_call: TRBV10-3
cdr3_aa: CAISPSGSDTGELFF

j_call: TRBJ1-2
v_call: TRBV12-3/TRBV12-4
cdr3_aa: CASSFQGNLRYTF

j_call: TRBJ1-3
v_call: TRBV28
cdr3_aa: CASSLFRSGNTIYF

j_call: TRBJ1-4
v_call: TRBV4-2
cdr3_aa: CASSPTGGEKLFF

j_call: TRBJ2-3
v_call: TRBV30
cdr3_aa: CASDFGTPNTDTQYF

j_call: TRBJ1-1
v_call: TRBV20-1
cdr3_aa: CSARNRVVTEAFF

j_call: TRBJ1-2
v_call: TRBV29-1
cdr3_aa: CSVPTGEVGGYTF